This T cell receptor beta chain was captured by sequencing in a study of CD8 T cells in Susac syndrome. Germline V gene data show CDR1 as LNHNV and CDR2 as YYDKDF (reference sequence). The CDR3 contains 16 residues. V trimming: 0 bases; J trimming: 7 bases; junction bases outside the gene matches: 7. Roughly 0.45 to 1 ug RNA was reverse transcribed with random hexamers. TCRdb analysed the immunoSEQ multiplex PCR reads with MiXCR anew, one entry per CDR3 protein. The sample contains about 180,000 distinct CDR3 sequences, roughly 95% of which appear only once. The sequence came from a human donor with Susac syndrome. Input material: CD4+ T cells from PBMCs. The chain couples TRBV15 to TRBJ2-1; TRBD2 agrees at 9 bases. The CDR3 DNA is TGTGCCACCAGCAGAGATCGGGCGGGAGGGCGGAATGAGCAGTTCTTC. Translated, it gives CATSRDRAGGRNEQFF.